This entry concerns a single T cell receptor beta chain. In Seattle, patients joined the study during active infection and were tracked longitudinally. The data derive from a study of blood T cell repertoires in COVID-19. Study details: Sources were T cells, B-cell-depleted T cells, or PBMCs; the material itself was cDNA or gDNA.

The CDR3 sequence is 12 residues long. The V end lost 6 bases, the J end lost 9 bases, and 12 bases lay between the germline ends. Looked up from germline, CDR1 is KGHSH and CDR2 is LQKENI. Method: immunoSEQ multiplex PCR; TCRdb's copy keeps in-frame clones and lacks some. The sample holds about 170,000 clones; about nine tenths are singletons and the top ten take about 10%. The sequenced sample consisted of peripheral blood. The chain recombines TRBV18 with TRBJ2-1; maybe TRBD2 (5 bases). The TCR comes from a woman between 55 and 75 years old with COVID-19, enrolled during active disease. The CDR3 here is CASSTYGIEQFF. DNA for the CDR3: TGTGCCAGCTCGACATACGGGATTGAGCAGTTCTTC.